These 20 T cell receptor beta chains came from one sample sequenced in a study of Ad26.COV2.S vaccination and SARS-CoV-2 variants. This sample's treatment: around 19 received Ad26.COV2.S at low or high dose, single or two shots; 5 received placebo; per-sample allocation not given. All samples were drawn on day 63, counting from the first vaccine or placebo injection. Generated by immunoSEQ multiplex PCR, the TCRdb table keeps only in-frame clones and is missing some. The repertoire has some 340,000 clones, approximately 80% of them found once; the top ten carry 2% to 2.5%. The sample in question was peripheral blood, obtained in a trial of Ad26.COV2.S vaccine versus placebo. These receptors originate from a person between 18 and 65 years old who received the Ad26.COV2.S COVID-19 vaccine or a placebo.

This chain joins TRBV28 and TRBJ2-5; D gene unclear. The CDR3 runs 11 residues. Germline assignment: CDR1 MDHEN and CDR2 SYDVKM. Between the trimmed V and J ends, which lost 6 bases and 4 bases, there was a span of 6 bases. The CDR3 sequence: CASSKRETQYF. As DNA, the CDR3 is TGTGCCAGCAGCAAACGAGAGACCCAGTACTTC.

V and J are TRBV10-3 and TRBJ2-5; 16 bases align to TRBD2. The CDR3 runs 17 residues. The ends lost 6 bases at V and 0 bases at J; junction bases unmatched: 4. Germline V CDR1 and CDR2: ENHRY, SYGVKD. CDR3 region: CAISAGLAGGYQETQYF. In DNA, the CDR3 is TGTGCCATCAGCGCGGGACTAGCGGGGGGGTACCAAGAGACCCAGTACTTC.

Only one count was recorded for this clone. The rearrangement joins TRBV5-1 to TRBJ2-2; maybe TRBD1 (5 bases). The CDR3 is 16 amino acids. The ends were cut back, 3 bases at V and 4 bases at J, with 16 bases in the middle. CDR1 is SGHRS, CDR2 YFSETQ, per germline. CDR3 nucleotides: TGCGCCAGCAGCTCCTGGACACCGGCAGGCACCGGGGAGCTGTTTTTT. Protein product: CASSSWTPAGTGELFF.

The chain uses TRBV6-5 and TRBJ2-5; D unresolved. Germline CDR1 is MNHEY and CDR2 is SVGAGI. Trimming removed 4 bases from V and 4 bases from J, with 7 bases in between. The CDR3 contains 12 residues. The CDR3 bases are TGTGCCAGCAGTTCGGAGAGAGAGACCCAGTACTTC. Its translation is CASSSERETQYF.

The chain carries TRBV5-8 and TRBJ1-5; TRBD1 is a possible D gene (5 bases). V was shortened by 6 bases and J by 4 bases, with 17 bases between the two germline ends. Germline CDR1 reads SGHTS; CDR2 reads YDEGEE. This CDR3 comprises 15 residues. The CDR3 sequence: CASTPSAGWNQPQHF. The CDR3 DNA reads as TGTGCCAGCACCCCTTCGGCAGGGTGGAATCAGCCCCAGCATTTT.

The chain has TRBV6-5 and TRBJ2-7; perhaps TRBD2 as D (6 bases). V dropped 6 bases and J dropped 5 bases, with 11 bases sitting between them. The CDR3 covers 12 residues. Germline assignment: CDR1 MNHEY and CDR2 SVGAGI. The CDR3 region is CASSSRRDEQYF. In DNA, the CDR3 is TGTGCCAGCAGCTCACGGAGGGACGAGCAGTACTTC.

The genes are TRBV28 and TRBJ2-7, with 9 bases lining up with TRBD1. This CDR3 contains 16 residues. Trimming cost V 6 bases and J 2 bases; bases outside gene matches: 11. The V gene's germline CDR1 is MDHEN and CDR2 SYDVKM. The CDR3 here is CASSSIGQGSPYEQYF. The CDR3 region has the DNA TGTGCCAGCAGCTCAATCGGACAGGGGTCTCCCTACGAGCAGTACTTC.

The CDR3 protein is CASSETAYSNQPQHF. As DNA, the CDR3 is TGTGCCAGCAGTGAAACAGCGTATAGCAATCAGCCCCAGCATTTT. The chain joins TRBV25-1 to TRBJ1-5; no definite D call. V was clipped by 2 bases and J by 0 bases, with 8 bases between them. Germline values: CDR1 MGHDK, CDR2 SYGVNS. The length of the CDR3 is 15 residues.

The chain combines TRBV27 with TRBJ2-5; 7 bases are shared with TRBD1. This CDR3 spans 13 amino acids. Germline CDR1 MNHEY, CDR2 SMNVEV (reference sequence). Trimming cost V 5 bases and J 6 bases; bases outside gene matches: 6. The DNA of the CDR3 is TGTGCCAGCAGTCTTACAGGGGTCAAGACCCAGTACTTC. This translates into CASSLTGVKTQYF.

Notes on this clone: A much larger clone differs by one base, so this may be a read error. V gene TRBV11-2 combines with J gene TRBJ2-3; D tentatively fits TRBD1 or TRBD2 (6 bases each). Per germline, CDR1 SGHAT and CDR2 FQNNGV. There are 15 residues in the CDR3. Deletions cut 2 bases from V and 1 base from J, with 10 bases between. CDR3 coding DNA: TGTGCCAGCAGCTTATGGGGGGCTGGCACAGATACGCAGTATTTT. Protein: CASSLWGAGTDTQYF. Filled out from reference TRBV11-2 and TRBJ2-3, the complete variable domain reads EAGVAQSPRYKIIEKRQSVAFWCNPISGHATLYWYQQILGQGPKLLIQFQNNGVVDDSQLPKDRFSAERLKGVDSTLKIQPAKLEDSAVYLCASSLWGAGTDTQYFGPGTRLTVL.

V and J are TRBV2 and TRBJ2-3; D perhaps matches TRBD1 (6 bases). This CDR3 region has 15 residues. Trimming pared 6 bases from V and 2 bases from J, leaving 15 bases between. Germline CDR1 is SNHLY and CDR2 is FYNNEI. CDR3 loop: CASRKGDQNTDTQYF. DNA for the CDR3: TGTGCCAGCAGGAAGGGGGACCAAAACACAGATACGCAGTATTTT.

The V gene is TRBV9, the J gene TRBJ2-4, with unresolved D. There are 14 residues in the CDR3. Per germline, CDR1 SGDLS and CDR2 YYNGEE. Trimming removed 2 bases from V and 8 bases from J, with 14 bases in between. DNA of the CDR3: TGTGCCAGCAGCGTCGCGCCGTCTGAGGACATTCAGTACTTC. Its protein product is CASSVAPSEDIQYF.

The chain employs TRBV19 and TRBJ1-6; D possibly corresponds to TRBD1 (5 bases). The length of the CDR3 is 21 residues. The germline V gene has CDR1 LNHDA and CDR2 SQIVND (reference sequence). The V gene lost 6 bases and the J gene lost 4 bases, with 31 bases spanning the gap. CDR3 sequence reads: CASSPMPMDVWDPWYNSPLHF. As DNA, the CDR3 is TGTGCCAGTAGCCCAATGCCCATGGACGTCTGGGACCCTTGGTATAATTCACCCCTCCACTTT.

The chain has TRBV5-1 and TRBJ2-7; unclear D gene. With 1 base removed from V and 9 bases from J, the gap between germline ends came to 14 bases. In germline, CDR1 is SGHRS, CDR2 YFSETQ. The CDR3 spans 13 residues. The CDR3 loop reads CASSLIGESGQYF. The CDR3 DNA reads as TGCGCCAGCAGCTTGATCGGAGAGTCGGGGCAGTACTTC. Supplemented by reference TRBV5-1 and TRBJ2-7, the full variable domain reads KAGVTQTPRYLIKTRGQQVTLSCSPISGHRSVSWYQQTPGQGLQFLFEYFSETQRNKGNFPGRFSGRQFSNSRSEMNVSTLELGDSALYLCASSLIGESGQYFGPGTRLTVT.

The gene calls are TRBV3-1 (or the pseudogene TRBV3-2) and TRBJ1-1, with no clear D. CDR1 is LGHDT and CDR2 is YNNKEL in the germline V gene (reference sequence). The CDR3 contains 13 residues. V lost 6 bases and J 8 bases, leaving 16 bases between the germline ends. The CDR3 spells CASSLTPSGEAFF. The CDR3 DNA reads as TGTGCCAGCAGTCTAACCCCATCCGGGGAAGCTTTCTTT.

The rearrangement uses TRBV27 and TRBJ1-2; weak D call: TRBD1 (5 bases). Trimming removed 0 bases at V and 4 bases at J, with 12 bases between. CDR1 is MNHEY, CDR2 SMNVEV, per germline (reference sequence). The CDR3 runs 15 residues. Here the CDR3 DNA reads TGTGCCAGCAGTTTATCGGCAGGGCTGGGCTATGGCTACACCTTC. Translated, it gives CASSLSAGLGYGYTF.

The chain links TRBV3-1 (or the pseudogene TRBV3-2) to TRBJ2-5, with D maybe TRBD2 (6 bases). The CDR3 loop spans 15 amino acids. V lost 2 bases and J 2 bases, leaving 12 bases between the germline ends. The V gene's germline CDR1 is LGHDT and CDR2 YNNKEL (reference sequence). The CDR3: CASSQSSGSQETQYF. The CDR3 DNA reads as TGTGCCAGCAGCCAAAGCTCCGGGAGTCAAGAGACCCAGTACTTC.

J is TRBJ1-5 and V is TRBV28, with 8 bases aligning to TRBD1. CDR3 length equals 16 residues. The junction had 7 bases not matched to a gene; V was cut back by 6 bases and J by 0 bases. Germline-derived CDR1 and CDR2 are MDHEN and SYDVKM. For the CDR3, the DNA is TGTGCCAGCAGCTCCAGGGGGCTTCATAGCAATCAGCCCCAGCATTTT. Protein product: CASSSRGLHSNQPQHF.

This chain links TRBV5-1 with TRBJ1-3; unclear D gene. The length of the CDR3 is 14 residues. Looked up from germline, CDR1 is SGHRS and CDR2 is YFSETQ. V was shortened by 0 bases and J by 2 bases, with 6 bases between the two germline ends. CDR3 bases: TGCGCCAGCAGCTTGGGGGCTGCTGGAAACACCATATATTTT. Translating it yields CASSLGAAGNTIYF.

CDR3 in amino acids: CASSKSGTSGSRPTDTQYF. The CDR3 bases are TGCGCCAGCAGCAAGTCCGGGACTAGCGGTTCCCGACCCACAGATACGCAGTATTTT. The chain combines TRBV5-1 with TRBJ2-3; the match to TRBD2 covers 11 bases. The germline gives CDR1 SGHRS, CDR2 YFSETQ. CDR3 size: 19 residues. V shed 4 bases, J shed 2 bases, and the junction held 15 bases outside the gene matches.